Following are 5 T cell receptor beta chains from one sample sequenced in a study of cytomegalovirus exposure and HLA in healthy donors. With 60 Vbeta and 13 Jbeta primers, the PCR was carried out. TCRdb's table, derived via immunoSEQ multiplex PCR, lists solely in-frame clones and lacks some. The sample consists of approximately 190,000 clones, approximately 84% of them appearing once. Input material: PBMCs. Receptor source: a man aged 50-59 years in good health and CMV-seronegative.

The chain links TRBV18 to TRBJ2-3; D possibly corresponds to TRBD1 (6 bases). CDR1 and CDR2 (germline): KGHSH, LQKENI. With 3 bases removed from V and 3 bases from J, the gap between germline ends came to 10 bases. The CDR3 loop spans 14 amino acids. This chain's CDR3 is CASSPPGDTDTQYF. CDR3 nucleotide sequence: TGTGCCAGCTCACCCCCAGGGGATACAGATACGCAGTATTTT.

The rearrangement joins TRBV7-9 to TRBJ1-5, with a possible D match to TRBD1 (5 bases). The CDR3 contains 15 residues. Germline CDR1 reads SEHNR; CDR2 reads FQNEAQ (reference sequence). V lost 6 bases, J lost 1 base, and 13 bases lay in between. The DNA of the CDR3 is TGTGCCAGCAGTTTGGGGGGGGAAAGCAATCAGCCCCAGCATTTT. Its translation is CASSLGGESNQPQHF.

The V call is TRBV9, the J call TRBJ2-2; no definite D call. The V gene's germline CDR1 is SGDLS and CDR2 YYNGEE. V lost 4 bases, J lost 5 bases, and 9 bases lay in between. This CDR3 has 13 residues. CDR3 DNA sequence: TGTGCCAGCAGCACTCTTAAGACCGGGGAGCTGTTTTTT. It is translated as CASSTLKTGELFF.

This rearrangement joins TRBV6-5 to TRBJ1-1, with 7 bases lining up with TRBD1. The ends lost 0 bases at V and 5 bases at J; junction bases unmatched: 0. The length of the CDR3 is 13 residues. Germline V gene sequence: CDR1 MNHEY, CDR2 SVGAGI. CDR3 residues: CASSYSRGTEAFF. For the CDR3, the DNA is TGTGCCAGCAGTTACTCCAGGGGGACTGAAGCTTTCTTT.

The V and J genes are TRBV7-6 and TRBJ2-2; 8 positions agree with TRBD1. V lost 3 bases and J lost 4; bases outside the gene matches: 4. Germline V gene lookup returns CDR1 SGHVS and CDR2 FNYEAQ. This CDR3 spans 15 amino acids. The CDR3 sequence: CASSFQGAGTGELFF. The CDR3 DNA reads TGTGCCAGCAGCTTTCAGGGGGCAGGCACCGGGGAGCTGTTTTTT.